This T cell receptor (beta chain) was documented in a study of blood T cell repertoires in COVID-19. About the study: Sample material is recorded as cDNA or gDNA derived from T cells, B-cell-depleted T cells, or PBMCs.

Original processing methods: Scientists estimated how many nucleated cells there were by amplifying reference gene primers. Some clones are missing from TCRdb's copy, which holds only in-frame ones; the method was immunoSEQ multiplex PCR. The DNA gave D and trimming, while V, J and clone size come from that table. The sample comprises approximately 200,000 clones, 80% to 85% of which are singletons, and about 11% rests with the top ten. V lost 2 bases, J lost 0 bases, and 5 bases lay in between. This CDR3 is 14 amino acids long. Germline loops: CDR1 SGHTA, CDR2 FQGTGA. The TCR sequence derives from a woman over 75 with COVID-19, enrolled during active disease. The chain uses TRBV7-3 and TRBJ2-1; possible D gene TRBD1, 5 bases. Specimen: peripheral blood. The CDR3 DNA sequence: TGTGCCAGCAGCTTAGGACACTCCTACAATGAGCAGTTCTTC. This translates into CASSLGHSYNEQFF.